Here is one T cell receptor (beta chain) with its context. This sample was included in a study of blood T cell repertoires in COVID-19. Whole-study context: COVID-19 samples, acute and convalescent, were from the United States, Italy and Spain. T cells, B-cell-depleted T cells, or PBMCs provided the cDNA or gDNA that served as material.

Original processing notes: The authors estimated nucleated cell counts from reference gene primer amplification. The protocol was immunoSEQ multiplex PCR, while the TCRdb copy is restricted to in-frame clones and leaves out a portion. V and J calls and clone size are those listed in that table; D and trimming were worked out from the DNA. The table lists about 73,000 clones, roughly 88% of them singletons. The V gene lost 2 bases and the J gene lost 2 bases, with 11 bases spanning the gap. The germline gives CDR1 SGHDT, CDR2 YYEEEE. The CDR3 runs to 14 residues. The sequenced sample consisted of peripheral blood. This clonotype originated in a man at least 80 years old with active or convalescent COVID-19. The chain carries TRBV5-6 and TRBJ2-7; D might be TRBD2 (6 bases). CDR3 bases: TGTGCCAGCAGCTTTGTGCGGGGAGCCTACGAGCAGTACTTC. It is translated as CASSFVRGAYEQYF.